The T cell receptor beta chain described here comes from a study of glioma-infiltrating T cells after dendritic cell vaccination (dated by TCRdb to about 2016). Concerning the study at large: The cohort included approximately 15 glioblastoma patients drawn from Phase I and II dendritic cell vaccination trials, of whom 9 were newly diagnosed and 6 had recurrent disease. To make the vaccine, monocyte-derived dendritic cells were cultured for about seven days with IL-4 and GM-CSF and then pulsed overnight with autologous tumor lysate. Three intradermal dendritic cell vaccine injections were administered to patients at biweekly intervals in the arm below the axilla. Survival after dendritic cell vaccination was correlated with TCR sequencing metrics, such as TIL content and the overlap between tumor and blood repertoires. In glioblastoma patients vaccinated with dendritic cells, deep sequencing of TCR beta CDR3 regions served to measure tumor-infiltrating lymphocyte content and to compare repertoires between tumor and blood. Autologous tumor lysate-pulsed dendritic cell vaccination was administered to the patients between the early 2000s and the early 2010s. Study-wide conclusions, independent of this receptor: No direct relationship between TCR clonality and survival was found, suggesting a diverse polyclonal response may matter. After dendritic cell vaccination, a higher estimated pretreatment TIL content predicted longer time to progression and overall survival. The cohort was small and heterogeneous, few patients had complete blood and tumor sets, and even fewer had initial-recurrent tumor pairs. The response model built on TCR overlap across three groups was characterized as speculative, with prospective validation still needed.

The CDR3 numbers 13 residues from cysteine through phenylalanine. The retained sequence is limited to the CDR3, 39 bases, with the frame set at the first base. The junction carries 10 bases between V and J, which are trimmed by 10 bases and 1 base respectively. CDR1 and CDR2, per the germline V gene (reference sequence), are MNHEY and SMNVEV. TCRB CDR3 regions were amplified from approximately 2 ug genomic DNA, or all available DNA if less, using the immunoSEQ assay. Multiplex PCR used 60 forward primers for TCR V beta segments and 13 reverse primers for J beta segments. Synthetic control templates were spiked into each sample at limiting dilution to estimate reads per starting template. The Illumina HiSeq System generated sequencing reads of 87 bp. Processing in the source paper ran as follows. To remove PCR and sequencing errors, closely related sequences were merged with a nearest neighbor algorithm. TCR overlap was defined as the percentage of unique tumor TCR beta sequences that were also found in the peripheral blood of the same patient. TCRdb retrieved this table from immuneACCESS and kept in-frame rearrangements only. Not all clones are present; in checked studies, unresolved V genes account for under half, and no reason is known for the remainder. For V, J and clone size, that table is used; D and trimming come from the DNA. The sample table lists 85,000 to 100,000 clones, 85% of them with a count of one. The ten largest make up around 9.3% of the sample.

About this clone: Its antigen is currently not known. Base qualities were left out, and no much larger clone turns up one base away.

Explained via the paper, the time point label denotes: after dendritic cell vaccination, including at tumor progression/relapse. Selection of patients required sufficient residual fresh-frozen tumor tissue and over two years of available survival data. An isocitrate dehydrogenase mutation was not carried by any of the glioblastoma patients, although molecular status was otherwise variable. PBMC were collected before vaccination, two weeks after the third vaccination, and at tumor progression if progression occurred. The Qiagen DNeasy Blood extraction Kit was used to extract genomic DNA. Here the sequenced sample was blood, taken after dendritic cell vaccination. The sequence came from a human donor with glioblastoma. Recombination connected TRBV27 to TRBJ2-2; matching of 5 bases hints at TRBD1 as the D gene. The CDR3 protein is CATSGQNTGELFF. The nucleotide sequence reads TGTGCCACCTCCGGACAGAACACCGGGGAGCTGTTTTTT.